This T cell receptor beta chain was captured by sequencing in a study of cytomegalovirus exposure and HLA in healthy donors. Whole-study context: In an earlier analysis, 117 million unique TCR beta sequences were found from some 180 million T cells.

Comment on this clone: Its target is unknown.

Broader study findings: Researchers left out some V segments, among them TRBV6-2 and TRBV6-3, as indistinguishable. Cytomegalovirus-associated status was assigned to about 170 TCR beta chains.

J gave up 4 bases and V 5 bases, and 5 bases lay outside the gene matches. In germline, CDR1 is SGHNT, CDR2 YYREEE (reference sequence). The CDR3 loop spans 15 amino acids. PCR was performed using 60 Vbeta and 13 Jbeta primers. Using immunoSEQ multiplex PCR, the repertoire was profiled, and TCRdb retains in-frame clones only, with some absent. The table shows some 150,000 clones, with 70% to 80% occurring only once. Specimen: PBMCs. The origin of this receptor is a young man in good health and CMV-seropositive. The chain links TRBV5-4 to TRBJ2-1, with 11 bases identical to TRBD1. In DNA form, the CDR3 reads TGTGCCAGCAGGCCTGGACAGGGGGCTTACAATGAGCAGTTCTTC. Translating it yields CASRPGQGAYNEQFF.